The clone carrying this T cell receptor (beta chain) was seen a handful of times. The antigen remains undetermined. This sample is drawn from a study of blood T cells in healthy people across ages. Overall study findings and caveats: Among long-lived donors, naive CD4+ cells were more numerous and diversity higher than in aged donors.

A J-beta primer mix and a sample-barcoded 5' primer were used in a second PCR of about 6 to 12 cycles. Via MiXCR, TCRdb re-called the 5' RACE reads, giving one row per CDR3 protein. The sample carries 1,500,000 or so distinct CDR3 sequences, approximately 59% recorded once. The CDR3 is 15 residues long. Per germline, CDR1 MGHRA and CDR2 YSYEKL. The ends were cut back, 2 bases at V and 1 base at J, with 12 bases in the middle. The material sequenced was blood. This receptor was identified in a man in his late teens or twenties in good health. The rearrangement joins TRBV4-1 to TRBJ2-7, with D possibly matching TRBD1 (5 bases). Here the CDR3 DNA reads TGCGCCAGCAGCCAATTAATCGACAGATCCTACGAGCAGTACTTC. Protein product: CASSQLIDRSYEQYF.